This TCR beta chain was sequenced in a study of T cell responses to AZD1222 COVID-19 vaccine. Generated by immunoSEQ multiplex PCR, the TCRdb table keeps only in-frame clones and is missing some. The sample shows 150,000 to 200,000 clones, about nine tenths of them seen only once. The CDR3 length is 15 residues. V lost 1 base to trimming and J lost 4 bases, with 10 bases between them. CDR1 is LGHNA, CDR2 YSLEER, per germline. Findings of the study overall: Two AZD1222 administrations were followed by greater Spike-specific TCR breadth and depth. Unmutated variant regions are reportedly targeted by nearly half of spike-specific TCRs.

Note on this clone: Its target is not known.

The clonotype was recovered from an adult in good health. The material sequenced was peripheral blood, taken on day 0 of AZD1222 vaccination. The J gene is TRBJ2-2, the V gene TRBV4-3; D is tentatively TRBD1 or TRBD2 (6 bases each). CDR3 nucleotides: TGCGCCAGCAGCCAAGCGGGGGCGAGCACCGGGGAGCTGTTTTTT. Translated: CASSQAGASTGELFF.